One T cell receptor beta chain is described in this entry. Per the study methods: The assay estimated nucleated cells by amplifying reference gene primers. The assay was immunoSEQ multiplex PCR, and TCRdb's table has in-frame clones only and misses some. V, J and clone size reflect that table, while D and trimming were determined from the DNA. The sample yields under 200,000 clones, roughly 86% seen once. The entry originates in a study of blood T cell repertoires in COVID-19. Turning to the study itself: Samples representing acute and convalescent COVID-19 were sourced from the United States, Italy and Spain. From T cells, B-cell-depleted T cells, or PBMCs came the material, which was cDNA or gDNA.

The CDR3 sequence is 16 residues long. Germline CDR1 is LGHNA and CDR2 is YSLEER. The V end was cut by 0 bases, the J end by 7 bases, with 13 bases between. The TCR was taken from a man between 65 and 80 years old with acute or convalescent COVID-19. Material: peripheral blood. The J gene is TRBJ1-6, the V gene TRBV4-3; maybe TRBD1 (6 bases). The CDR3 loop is CASSQDRGQRNSPLHF. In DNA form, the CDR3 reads TGCGCCAGCAGCCAAGATCGAGGACAGAGAAATTCACCCCTCCACTTT.